This note documents a single T cell receptor (beta chain) sequence. This record belongs to a study of Tregs in tolerant kidney transplant recipients. The table came from immunoSEQ multiplex PCR; TCRdb's copy has only in-frame clones and leaves some out. In the table there are around 61,000 clones, 70% to 90% of which are singletons. The CDR3 extends over 14 amino acids. Per the germline V gene, CDR1 is MGHDK and CDR2 is SYGVNS. V lost 8 bases, J lost 3 bases, and 13 bases lay in between. Related graft donors supplied nonmyeloablative bone marrow transplants, and mixed chimerism was transient. CD4+CD25+CD127- Tregs, CD4+CD25- non-Tregs, CD4 and CD8 cells were sorted.

Sequencing used CD4+ T cells from blood (PBMCs), obtained 6 months after the transplant. The J gene is TRBJ2-2, the V gene TRBV25-1, with D perhaps matching TRBD2 (6 bases). The receptor comes from a human patient who received a combined kidney and bone marrow transplant. Some T cells may be graft donor cells. The CDR3 is CASEARDHTGELFF. The CDR3 bases are TGTGCCAGCGAGGCGCGGGACCACACCGGGGAGCTGTTTTTT.